Below, 13 T cell receptor beta chains from the same sample are listed, as sequenced in a study of a mutant IDH1 vaccine in newly diagnosed glioma. Their target antigens are unknown. The sample's time point: week 35, safety follow-up. The vaccine gave 300 ug of a 20-mer mutant IDH1 peptide subcutaneously per dose. Clones were sequenced by immunoSEQ multiplex PCR, and TCRdb holds only the in-frame ones, with some missing. The sample records nearly 55,000 clones, around 80% being singletons. Sequences were derived from PBMCs, sampled from a glioma patient whose treatment included an IDH1 peptide vaccine. Receptors were obtained from a woman aged 18-30 years with glioma.

This chain links TRBV11-3 with TRBJ2-1; D remains unclear. Germline V CDR1 and CDR2: SGHNT, YENEEA. This CDR3 has 13 residues. V was shortened by 3 bases and J by 6 bases, with 9 bases between the two germline ends. CDR3 in amino acids: CASSLSWGNEQFF. The CDR3 nucleotides read TGTGCCAGCAGCTTGTCGTGGGGCAATGAGCAGTTCTTC.

This clone showed up just once. The genes are TRBV6-5 and TRBJ1-5; D remains unclear. Germline loops: CDR1 MNHEY, CDR2 SVGAGI. The CDR3 has 14 residues. Trimming removed 2 bases at V and 4 bases at J, with 9 bases between. CDR3 residues: CASSYGGVNQPQHF. The CDR3 DNA reads as TGTGCCAGCAGTTACGGCGGGGTTAATCAGCCCCAGCATTTT.

The chain recombines TRBV14 with TRBJ2-5; D call uncertain. The V gene's germline CDR1 is SGHDN and CDR2 FVKESK. The V end was cut by 0 bases, the J end by 1 base, with 12 bases between. CDR3 size: 16 residues. The CDR3 DNA reads as TGTGCCAGCAGCCAAGATAGGGCCCACCTCCAAGAGACCCAGTACTTC. Residues: CASSQDRAHLQETQYF.

The chain employs TRBV9 and TRBJ2-5; a possible D gene is TRBD1 (6 bases). The CDR3 contains 14 residues. V gave up 1 base and J gave up 0 bases, with 7 bases separating them. Germline assignment: CDR1 SGDLS and CDR2 YYNGEE. The CDR3 is CASSVRGNQETQYF. The CDR3 bases are TGTGCCAGCAGCGTAAGGGGGAACCAAGAGACCCAGTACTTC.

This chain uses TRBV29-1 with TRBJ1-3; D gene unclear. The V gene's germline CDR1 is SQVTM and CDR2 ANQGSEA. There are 11 residues in the CDR3. Deletions cut 6 bases from V and 11 bases from J, with 14 bases between. The CDR3 loop is CSVGREGAIYF. DNA for the CDR3: TGCAGCGTCGGCCGAGAGGGCGCCATATATTTT.

V gene TRBV4-3 combines with J gene TRBJ2-1; 8 positions match TRBD1. The CDR3 runs to 16 residues. With 1 base clipped from V and 9 bases from J, the junction kept 11 bases outside the gene matches. The germline V gene encodes CDR1 LGHNA and CDR2 YSLEER. The CDR3 region has the DNA TGCGCCAGCAGCCAAGCGAGTACGGGACAGGTCCCTGAGCAGTTCTTC. Translated: CASSQASTGQVPEQFF.

This clone was seen only once. This rearrangement joins TRBV7-2 to TRBJ1-1; no clear D. The CDR3 sequence is 18 residues long. V lost 5 bases, J lost 1 base, and 23 bases lay in between. The germline V gene encodes CDR1 SGHTA and CDR2 FQGNSA. The CDR3 nucleotides are TGTGCCAGCAGCCATGGGGTGGGAGGAACTGTGCCGAACACTGAAGCTTTCTTT. It translates to CASSHGVGGTVPNTEAFF.

The chain uses TRBV7-2 and TRBJ2-5; D is possibly TRBD2 (5 bases). CDR1 SGHTA and CDR2 FQGNSA come from the germline V gene. Between the trimmed V and J ends, which lost 4 bases and 4 bases, there was a span of 10 bases. The CDR3 runs to 13 residues. The CDR3 region has the DNA TGTGCCAGCAGCTACCCCCTAGCAGAGACCCAGTACTTC. This translates into CASSYPLAETQYF.

V is TRBV7-9 and J is TRBJ2-3; D uncertain. The CDR3 consists of 13 residues. V was shortened by 1 base and J by 6 bases, with 8 bases between the two germline ends. CDR1 is SEHNR, CDR2 FQNEAQ, per germline (reference sequence). CDR3 bases: TGTGCCAGCAGCTTAGACCGAGCGGATACGCAGTATTTT. Protein product: CASSLDRADTQYF.

V and J are TRBV5-1 and TRBJ2-7, with 8 bases fitting TRBD2. V dropped 4 bases and J dropped 6; count of bases not matched to a gene: 12. The V gene's germline CDR1 is SGHRS and CDR2 YFSETQ. The CDR3 runs 15 residues. CDR3 sequence: CASSPEAGVRSEQYF. The CDR3 DNA sequence: TGCGCCAGCAGCCCGGAAGCGGGAGTGCGAAGCGAGCAGTACTTC.

The chain carries TRBV6-1 and TRBJ2-3; possibly TRBD2 for D (5 bases). Trimming pared 3 bases from V and 5 bases from J, leaving 18 bases between. CDR3 length equals 16 residues. CDR1 is MNHNS, CDR2 SASEGT, per germline. CDR3 amino acids: CASSDSGLAYRDTQYF. CDR3 bases: TGTGCCAGCAGTGATTCTGGTCTAGCTTATCGAGATACGCAGTATTTT.

In this sample, this clone is medium-sized. This sequence joins TRBV4-2 and TRBJ1-2, with TRBD1 matching 7 bases. Trimming took 0 bases from V and 8 from J; bases not matched to a gene: 12. This CDR3 is built from 16 residues. Germline values: CDR1 LGHNA, CDR2 YNFKEQ. For the CDR3, the DNA is TGTGCCAGCAGCCAAGAGCGGTTTACAGGGGATAACGGCTACACCTTC. Amino acids: CASSQERFTGDNGYTF.

V gene TRBV7-9 combines with J gene TRBJ1-1; the D is unclear. V lost 5 bases, J lost 3 bases, and 22 bases lay in between. CDR1 SEHNR and CDR2 FQNEAQ come from the germline V gene (reference sequence). CDR3 size: 17 residues. Written as DNA, the CDR3 is TGTGCCAGCAGCCCCTATTATGGGAGGGATGTATACACTGAAGCTTTCTTT. Translated, it gives CASSPYYGRDVYTEAFF. The entire variable domain, with the rest obtained from reference TRBV7-9 and TRBJ1-1, is as follows: DTGVSQNPRHKITKRGQNVTFRCDPISEHNRLYWYRQTLGQGPEFLTYFQNEAQLEKSRLLSDRFSAERPKGSFSTLEIQRTEQGDSAMYLCASSPYYGRDVYTEAFFGQGTRLTVV.